A single sample is the source of the 31 T cell receptor beta chains below, sequenced in a study of T cell responses to AZD1222 COVID-19 vaccine. Some clones are missing from TCRdb's copy, which holds only in-frame ones; the method was immunoSEQ multiplex PCR. The data contain 100,000 to 110,000 clones, more than 75% of them singletons. The sequencing here drew on peripheral blood, taken on day 0 of AZD1222 vaccination. The source is an adult in good health.

The gene calls are TRBV29-1 and TRBJ1-1; D is possibly TRBD1 (5 bases). Germline V CDR1 and CDR2: SQVTM, ANQGSEA. The germline V and J ends were trimmed by 4 bases and 4 bases, with 13 bases remaining between them. The CDR3 consists of 13 residues. The CDR3 coding sequence is TGCAGCGTTGGCCTCTCGGGGGGCACTGAAGCTTTCTTT. The encoded protein is CSVGLSGGTEAFF.

The chain has TRBV27 and TRBJ1-2; the D is unclear. From germline, CDR1 is MNHEY and CDR2 SMNVEV (reference sequence). CDR3 size: 13 residues. Trimming removed 3 bases from V and 2 bases from J, with 7 bases in between. CDR3 nucleotides: TGTGCCAGCAGTTTGCAGGAGAACTATGGCTACACCTTC. This gives the protein CASSLQENYGYTF.

The chain combines TRBV6-5 with TRBJ1-3; D remains unclear. Germline CDR1 reads MNHEY; CDR2 reads SVGAGI. V dropped 6 bases and J dropped 2 bases, with 8 bases sitting between them. The CDR3 has 13 amino acids. The CDR3 here is CASREVAGNTIYF. Written as DNA, the CDR3 is TGTGCCAGCAGGGAGGTGGCTGGAAACACCATATATTTT.

This clone was seen a single time. J is TRBJ2-4 and V is TRBV6-2 or TRBV6-3; D is perhaps TRBD1 (5 bases). The V gene lost 4 bases and the J gene lost 2 bases, with 12 bases spanning the gap. Looked up from germline, CDR1 is MNHEY and CDR2 is SVGEGT. The CDR3 is made up of 15 amino acids. CDR3 amino acids: CASSSFDRPKNIQYF. CDR3 in DNA: TGTGCCAGCAGTTCCTTTGACAGACCCAAAAACATTCAGTACTTC.

The rearrangement joins TRBV6-5 to TRBJ2-7; D possibly uses TRBD1 or TRBD2 (5 bases each). CDR3 length equals 12 residues. The germline V and J ends were trimmed by 6 bases and 4 bases, with 10 bases remaining between them. Per germline, CDR1 MNHEY and CDR2 SVGAGI. This chain's CDR3 is CASRGPTYEQYF. The CDR3, as DNA: TGTGCCAGCAGGGGACCGACTTACGAGCAGTACTTC.

This sequence joins TRBV11-3 and TRBJ1-5, with a possible D match to TRBD1 (5 bases). This CDR3 spans 16 amino acids. The germline V gene encodes CDR1 SGHNT and CDR2 YENEEA. Trimming took 9 bases from V and 6 from J, leaving 24 bases between them. Written as DNA, the CDR3 is TGTGCCAGGACCCTGGGGAGCGGGGCGGGCGGTCAGCCCCAGCATTTT. Its protein is CARTLGSGAGGQPQHF.

This chain connects TRBV19 to TRBJ2-6; 8 positions match TRBD1. Trimming at V came to 0 bases and at J to 0 bases, leaving 10 bases not matched to a gene. The CDR3 covers 20 residues. The germline V gene encodes CDR1 LNHDA and CDR2 SQIVND (reference sequence). The CDR3 nucleotides read TGTGCCAGTAGTATAGAGGGACCGGGACAGGCAGTCTCTGGGGCCAACGTCCTGACTTTC. As protein: CASSIEGPGQAVSGANVLTF.

This clone came up once. V gene TRBV7-9 combines with J gene TRBJ2-3; D is uncertain. The CDR3 has 15 amino acids. Germline CDR1 SEHNR, CDR2 FQNEAQ (reference sequence). Deletions cut 5 bases from V and 0 bases from J, with 12 bases between. DNA for the CDR3: TGTGCCAGCAGCCTTAGAGACCCTAGCACAGATACGCAGTATTTT. Its translation: CASSLRDPSTDTQYF.

This clone appeared many times. The chain uses TRBV7-2 and TRBJ1-2; TRBD1 might be the D (5 bases). Trimming shortened V by 1 base and J by 5 bases, and 14 bases separated the two germline ends. Germline V gene lookup returns CDR1 SGHTA and CDR2 FQGNSA. The CDR3 contains 15 residues. The CDR3: CASSLEVNRPYGYTF. The CDR3 bases are TGTGCCAGCAGCTTAGAGGTAAACAGGCCTTATGGCTACACCTTC.

This sequence joins TRBV29-1 and TRBJ2-6; the D call may be TRBD1 or TRBD2 (6 bases each). The germline V gene has CDR1 SQVTM and CDR2 ANQGSEA. V shed 7 bases and J shed 1 base, with 17 bases lying between them. This CDR3 has 16 amino acids. This CDR3 is CSARQVGGSGANVLTF. CDR3 sequence (DNA): TGCAGCGCTCGACAGGTCGGGGGTTCTGGGGCCAACGTCCTGACTTTC. Variable domain in full (rest from reference TRBV29-1 and TRBJ2-6): SAVISQKPSRDICQRGTSLTIQCQVDSQVTMMFWYRQQPGQSLTLIATANQGSEATYESGFVIDKFPISRPNLTFSTLTVSNMSPEDSSIYLCSARQVGGSGANVLTFGAGSRLTVL.

J is TRBJ2-1 and V is TRBV11-2; unclear D gene. Germline V lookup: CDR1 SGHAT, CDR2 FQNNGV. CDR3 length: 15 residues. With 5 bases removed from V and 7 bases from J, the gap between germline ends came to 18 bases. The CDR3 loop is CASSPPVDGRNEQFF. The CDR3 DNA reads as TGTGCCAGCAGCCCCCCGGTAGATGGAAGAAATGAGCAGTTCTTC.

V is TRBV5-6 and J is TRBJ2-1, with D perhaps matching TRBD1 (6 bases). The CDR3 is 18 residues long. V lost 4 bases to trimming and J lost 0 bases, with 20 bases between them. The germline V gene has CDR1 SGHDT and CDR2 YYEEEE. For the CDR3, the DNA is TGTGCCAGCAGCGCGGGCAGGGGCGGTTGGGTCTCCTACAATGAGCAGTTCTTC. This sequence encodes CASSAGRGGWVSYNEQFF.

This sequence joins TRBV7-2 and TRBJ2-6; 13 bases are a match to TRBD2. Trimming at V came to 9 bases and at J to 4 bases, leaving 6 bases not matched to a gene. CDR3 length: 16 residues. Germline-derived CDR1 and CDR2 are SGHTA and FQGNSA. CDR3 nucleotide sequence: TGTGCCAGTACCGGACTAGCGGGAGCCGGGGCCAACGTCCTGACTTTC. Its protein product is CASTGLAGAGANVLTF.

The V call is TRBV7-2, the J call TRBJ2-2; TRBD1 matches at 7 bases. The J segment lost 7 bases and the V segment lost 2 bases, leaving 10 bases of the junction unmatched. Germline loops: CDR1 SGHTA, CDR2 FQGNSA. The CDR3 contains 16 residues. The CDR3 is CASSLPPRGGGGELFF. Written as DNA, the CDR3 is TGTGCCAGCAGCTTACCCCCCCGAGGGGGCGGCGGGGAGCTGTTTTTT. Supplemented by reference TRBV7-2 and TRBJ2-2, the full variable domain reads GAGVSQSPSNKVTEKGKDVELRCDPISGHTALYWYRQSLGQGLEFLIYFQGNSAPDKSGLPSDRFSAERTGGSVSTLTIQRTQQEDSAVYLCASSLPPRGGGGELFFGEGSRLTVL.

The CDR3, as DNA: TGTGCCAGCAGCTCCCAGGGCCGAAATAATGAAAAACTGTTTTTT. The encoded protein is CASSSQGRNNEKLFF. This rearrangement joins TRBV5-6 to TRBJ1-4; a weak D match, TRBD1 (5 bases). Germline CDR1 and CDR2: SGHDT and YYEEEE. V was pared by 3 bases and J by 4 bases, with 13 bases between. This CDR3 has 15 residues.

The chain recombines TRBV29-1 with TRBJ1-4; D uncertain. The V and J ends lost 5 bases and 8 bases respectively, with 15 bases between them. Looked up from germline, CDR1 is SQVTM and CDR2 is ANQGSEA. This CDR3 spans 13 amino acids. CDR3 sequence: CSVHSGITEKLFF. CDR3 nucleotide sequence: TGCAGCGTTCACAGTGGGATTACCGAAAAACTGTTTTTT.

The rearrangement links TRBV6-1 to TRBJ1-1; D is unclear. V was shortened by 5 bases and J by 3 bases, with 10 bases between the two germline ends. Germline V gives CDR1 MNHNS, CDR2 SASEGT. CDR3 length equals 13 residues. The CDR3 DNA follows: TGTGCCAGCAGTAACTATGTGGACACTGAAGCTTTCTTT. This codes for CASSNYVDTEAFF.

DNA for the CDR3: TGTGCCAGCAGCTTGTCCGGGGTGACGAACACTGAAGCTTTCTTT. As protein: CASSLSGVTNTEAFF. The rearrangement uses TRBV5-6 and TRBJ1-1; D is undetermined. V was clipped by 1 base and J by 1 base, with 11 bases between them. Germline V CDR1 and CDR2: SGHDT, YYEEEE. The CDR3 runs to 15 residues.

This clone was counted once. CDR3: CASSEGPNYGYTF. For the CDR3, the DNA is TGTGCCAGCAGCGAGGGACCGAACTATGGCTACACCTTC. J is TRBJ1-2 and V is TRBV7-9; D perhaps matches TRBD1 (5 bases). The germline V gene encodes CDR1 SEHNR and CDR2 FQNEAQ (reference sequence). Trimming stripped 5 bases from V and 2 bases from J, with 9 bases between. The CDR3 sequence is 13 residues long.

The rearrangement joins TRBV7-9 to TRBJ2-7; no clear D gene. Germline assignment: CDR1 SEHNR and CDR2 FQNEAQ (reference sequence). Trimming shortened V by 5 bases and J by 2 bases, and 13 bases separated the two germline ends. The CDR3 has 14 residues. The CDR3 spells CASSTSPSPYEQYF. CDR3 in DNA: TGTGCCAGCAGCACCTCCCCCTCACCCTACGAGCAGTACTTC.

V gene TRBV7-2 combines with J gene TRBJ2-7; TRBD1 aligns across 9 bases. CDR1 is SGHTA and CDR2 is FQGNSA in the germline V gene. There are 15 residues in the CDR3. V gave up 4 bases and J gave up 5 bases; unmatched junction bases: 9. The CDR3 sequence: CASSSQGAIGDEQYF. DNA of the CDR3: TGTGCCAGCAGCTCACAGGGGGCGATTGGTGACGAGCAGTACTTC.

There are a few counts of this clone. The genes are TRBV7-3 and TRBJ2-7; 10 bases fit TRBD2. V dropped 2 bases and J dropped 5; count of bases not matched to a gene: 12. The CDR3 is 17 amino acids. In germline, CDR1 is SGHTA, CDR2 FQGTGA. CDR3 sequence reads: CASSLGGSGRFGDEQYF. In DNA form, the CDR3 reads TGTGCCAGCAGCTTAGGTGGTAGCGGGAGGTTCGGCGACGAGCAGTACTTC.

The chain couples TRBV5-4 to TRBJ2-5, with D tentatively TRBD1 (5 bases). From germline, CDR1 is SGHNT and CDR2 YYREEE (reference sequence). There are 13 residues in the CDR3. Deletions cut 0 bases from V and 2 bases from J, with 5 bases between. The CDR3 DNA reads as TGTGCCAGCAGCTTGGGACAGCAAGAGACCCAGTACTTC. The encoded protein is CASSLGQQETQYF.

This chain joins TRBV7-8 and TRBJ2-3; 14 bases fit TRBD2. Germline V gene lookup returns CDR1 SGHVS and CDR2 FQNEAQ. V lost 4 bases, J lost 2 bases, and 2 bases stayed unmatched. The CDR3 is 16 amino acids. The DNA of the CDR3 is TGTGCCAGCAGCTCGACTAGCGGGGGGGCCACAGATACGCAGTATTTT. It codes for CASSSTSGGATDTQYF. The full variable domain, with the rest looked up from reference TRBV7-8 and TRBJ2-3, is GAGVSQSPRYKVAKRGQDVALRCDPISGHVSLFWYQQALGQGPEFLTYFQNEAQLDKSGLPSDRFFAERPEGSVSTLKIQRTQQEDSAVYLCASSSTSGGATDTQYFGPGTRLTVL.

The rearrangement links TRBV11-2 to TRBJ2-7; 7 nucleotides line up with TRBD2. Germline values: CDR1 SGHAT, CDR2 FQNNGV. V was clipped by 4 bases and J by 2 bases; unmatched bases: 2. CDR3 size: 13 residues. The CDR3 region has the DNA TGTGCCAGCAGCTCTAGCGGCCCCTACGAGCAGTACTTC. Protein: CASSSSGPYEQYF. Full variable domain (missing parts from reference TRBV11-2 and TRBJ2-7): EAGVAQSPRYKIIEKRQSVAFWCNPISGHATLYWYQQILGQGPKLLIQFQNNGVVDDSQLPKDRFSAERLKGVDSTLKIQPAKLEDSAVYLCASSSSGPYEQYFGPGTRLTVT.

This chain's CDR3 is CASSVQRGERETQYF. In DNA, the CDR3 is TGTGCCAGCAGCGTCCAAAGGGGTGAAAGGGAGACCCAGTACTTC. The V and J genes are TRBV9 and TRBJ2-5; a weak D match, TRBD1 (5 bases). This CDR3 region has 15 residues. V was shortened by 2 bases and J by 5 bases, with 16 bases between the two germline ends. The germline V gene has CDR1 SGDLS and CDR2 YYNGEE.

V usage is TRBV29-1 and J usage is TRBJ1-1; no clear D gene. The CDR3 sequence is 13 residues long. Per the germline V gene, CDR1 is SQVTM and CDR2 is ANQGSEA. Deletions cut 4 bases from V and 3 bases from J, with 12 bases between. This CDR3 reads CSVALQTHTEAFF. CDR3 nucleotides: TGCAGCGTTGCTTTGCAGACCCACACTGAAGCTTTCTTT.

This clone appeared a single time. This sequence joins TRBV2 and TRBJ1-2; D remains ambiguous. Germline CDR1 SNHLY, CDR2 FYNNEI. The length of the CDR3 is 13 residues. Deletions cut 4 bases from V and 4 bases from J, with 10 bases between. As DNA, the CDR3 is TGTGCCAGCAGTGTGCTAGAGTCCTATGGCTACACCTTC. As protein: CASSVLESYGYTF.

This chain uses TRBV9 with TRBJ1-2; TRBD1 aligns across 7 bases. The J segment lost 3 bases and the V segment lost 2 bases, leaving 7 bases of the junction unmatched. CDR1 SGDLS and CDR2 YYNGEE come from the germline V gene. The CDR3 is made up of 15 amino acids. CDR3 sequence: CASSVDTGTDYGYTF. CDR3 coding DNA: TGTGCCAGCAGCGTCGACACCGGGACAGACTATGGCTACACCTTC. The full variable domain, completed using reference TRBV9 and TRBJ1-2, is DSGVTQTPKHLITATGQRVTLRCSPRSGDLSVYWYQQSLDQGLQFLIQYYNGEERAKGNILERFSAQQFPDLHSELNLSSLELGDSALYFCASSVDTGTDYGYTFGSGTRLTVV.

The genes are TRBV24-1 and TRBJ1-6; perhaps TRBD1 as D (6 bases). V was shortened by 0 bases and J by 0 bases, with 14 bases between the two germline ends. Germline V lookup: CDR1 KGHDR, CDR2 SFDVKD. The CDR3 sequence is 19 residues long. The CDR3 here is CATSDLGQTVSSYNSPLHF. For the CDR3, the DNA is TGTGCCACCAGTGATTTGGGACAGACGGTTAGCTCCTATAATTCACCCCTCCACTTT.

V is TRBV5-6 and J is TRBJ1-6, with D tentatively TRBD1 (6 bases). V lost 4 bases to trimming and J lost 9 bases, with 14 bases between them. This CDR3 contains 14 residues. In germline, CDR1 is SGHDT, CDR2 YYEEEE. The CDR3 sequence: CASSDRSRSSPLHF. CDR3 DNA sequence: TGTGCCAGCAGCGACAGGTCGAGGAGTTCACCCCTCCACTTT.